This T cell receptor beta chain was profiled in a study of blood T cell repertoires in COVID-19. About the study: Researchers got acute and convalescent COVID-19 samples from the United States, Italy and Spain.

Repertoires were generated with immunoSEQ multiplex PCR, while TCRdb's copy carries only in-frame clones and drops some. This table holds under 300,000 clones, approximately 87% found once. The J segment lost 1 base and the V segment lost 2 bases, leaving 1 base of the junction unmatched. CDR1 is SGHKS and CDR2 is YYEKEE in the germline V gene (reference sequence). This CDR3 contains 15 residues. V usage is TRBV5-5 and J usage is TRBJ2-3; 10 nucleotides agree with TRBD2. Sample: peripheral blood. The sequence was obtained from a man between 60 and 75 years old who had recovered from COVID-19. The CDR3 sequence: CASSFSGGRTDTQYF. CDR3 nucleotide sequence: TGTGCCAGCAGCTTTAGCGGGGGGCGCACAGATACGCAGTATTTT. The full variable domain, with the rest looked up from reference TRBV5-5 and TRBJ2-3, is DAGVTQSPTHLIKTRGQQVTLRCSPISGHKSVSWYQQVLGQGPQFIFQYYEKEERGRGNFPDRFSARQFPNYSSELNVNALLLGDSALYLCASSFSGGRTDTQYFGPGTRLTVL.